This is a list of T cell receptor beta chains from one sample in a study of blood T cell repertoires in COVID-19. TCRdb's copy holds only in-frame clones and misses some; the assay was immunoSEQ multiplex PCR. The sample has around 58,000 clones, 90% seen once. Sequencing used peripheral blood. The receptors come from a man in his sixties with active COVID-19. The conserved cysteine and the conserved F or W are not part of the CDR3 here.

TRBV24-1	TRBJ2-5	ATSDLLADQETQY
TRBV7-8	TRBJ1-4	ASSSSPTGFNEKLF
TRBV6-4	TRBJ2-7	ASSDFFPGGEYEQY
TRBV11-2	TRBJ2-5	ASSLVGGTSGETQY
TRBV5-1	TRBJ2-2	ASSAPGTRGGELF
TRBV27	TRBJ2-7	ASSSLFPSDEQY
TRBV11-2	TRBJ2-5	ASSLVGQGARETQY
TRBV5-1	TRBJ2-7	ASSLDRVQDEQY
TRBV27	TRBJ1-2	ASSSTGGAYGYT
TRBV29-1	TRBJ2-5	SVELARETQY
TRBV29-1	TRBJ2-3	SVELVGTWNTDTQY
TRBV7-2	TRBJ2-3	ASSLGSARTDTQY
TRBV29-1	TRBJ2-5	SVEEWDSVGETQY
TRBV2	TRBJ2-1	ASRWGDGRDNEQF
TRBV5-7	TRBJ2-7	ASSLKRQGVNEQY
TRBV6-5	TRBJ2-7	ASSLYEQY
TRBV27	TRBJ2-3	ASSTPRLARDTQY
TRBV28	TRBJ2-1	ASSTGTGYPYEQF
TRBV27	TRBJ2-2	ASSPLRLANTGELF
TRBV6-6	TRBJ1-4	ASRDRNEKLF
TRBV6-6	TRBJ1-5	ASSYFGDYSNQPQH
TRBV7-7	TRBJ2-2	ASSADGGTGELF
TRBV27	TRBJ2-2	ASSLNPLAGVIGELF
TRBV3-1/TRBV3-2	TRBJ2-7	ASSRQGKDYEQY
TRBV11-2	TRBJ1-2	ASSRYTGARGYT
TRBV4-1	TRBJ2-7	ASSQVPDRAAEQY
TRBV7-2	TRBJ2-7	ASSLGLSRYEQY
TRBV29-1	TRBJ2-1	SVEVSGRYNEQF
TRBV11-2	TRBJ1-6	ASSSTRHKGGAH
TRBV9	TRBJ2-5	ASSVDSSQETQY
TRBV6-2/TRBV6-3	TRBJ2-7	ASSFGSYYEQY
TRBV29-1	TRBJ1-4	SVGTGREKLF
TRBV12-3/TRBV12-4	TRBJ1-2	ASSQRTPEGYT
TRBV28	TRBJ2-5	ASSFSGQGIETQY
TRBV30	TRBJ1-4	AWSDTGQLF
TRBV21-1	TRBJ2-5	ASSKVAGHSIQETQY
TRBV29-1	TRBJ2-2	SVAQRTVFGMTGELF
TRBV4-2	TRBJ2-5	ASSQGTSSQETQY
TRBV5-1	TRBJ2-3	ASSGGLAATQY
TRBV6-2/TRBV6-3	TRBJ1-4	ASSTRDRDEKLF
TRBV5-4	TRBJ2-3	ASGTQGGTQY